This TCR beta chain was retrieved from a study of graft-versus-host responses after intestinal transplantation. Only in-frame clones appear in the TCRdb table, and some are missing; sequencing was by immunoSEQ multiplex PCR. The sample has about 89,000 clones; just over 90% are singletons. For this clone: Its antigen is still unknown.

After removal of 2 bases from V and 8 bases from J, the junction contained 2 bases not matched to a gene. Germline loops: CDR1 SGHDN, CDR2 FVKESK. This CDR3 is 12 amino acids long. The clonotype comes from a human donor who received an intestinal transplant. Sequencing used unstimulated CD8+ T cells sorted from spleen or lymph node cells, obtained before intestinal transplant. The V and J genes are TRBV14 and TRBJ1-1; 7 bases fit TRBD1. The CDR3 is CASSQTGQEAFF. The CDR3 DNA reads TGTGCCAGCAGCCAAACGGGACAGGAAGCTTTCTTT.